This TCR beta chain was sequenced for a study of T cell repertoires in cytomegalovirus infection. On the study more broadly: An indication of both CMV infection and matching HLA type came from public TCR beta signatures. Overall study results and limits: The ex vivo response showed dominance by HLA-C-restricted CMV-specific TCR beta clonotypes.

Trimming left V 3 bases short and J 2 bases short, with 14 bases between. Germline CDR1 and CDR2: SGHTA and FQGNSA. The CDR3 is made up of 15 amino acids. Using its own MiXCR run on the reads, TCRdb lists one record per CDR3 protein. The data show tens of thousands of distinct CDR3 sequences, 20% seen once. This clonotype has just a few counts. Its antigen is unknown. This TCR came from a human donor in good health (CMV status not recorded). Some clones in this sample may be carry-over from other donors' samples. The sample consisted of CD8+ T cells from cultured PBMCs, taken from culture after CMV antigen stimulation. The chain is built from TRBV7-2 and TRBJ2-7; D is perhaps TRBD1 (6 bases). CDR3 bases: TGTGCCAGCAGCTTTTCGACAGGAAAAGCCTACGAGCAGTACTTC. Protein sequence: CASSFSTGKAYEQYF. Together with reference TRBV7-2 and TRBJ2-7, the CDR3 gives the full variable domain: GAGVSQSPSNKVTEKGKDVELRCDPISGHTALYWYRQSLGQGLEFLIYFQGNSAPDKSGLPSDRFSAERTGGSVSTLTIQRTQQEDSAVYLCASSFSTGKAYEQYFGPGTRLTVT.